This T cell receptor (beta chain) was identified during a study of response to subunit inactivated influenza vaccine. This clonotype was found many times. Its antigen is unidentified. The CDR3 sequence is 13 residues long. Germline values: CDR1 SGHRS, CDR2 YFSETQ. With V trimmed by 0 bases and J by 7 bases, 4 bases remained unmatched. TCRdb re-called the RT-PCR reads with MiXCR, one entry per CDR3 protein. Of around 580,000 distinct CDR3 sequences listed, approximately 14% were seen once; the top ten hold over 8.5%. General study results and limits: The study's authors posited that every seasonal influenza vaccination enlists few new T cells.

J is TRBJ2-7 and V is TRBV5-1; 7 nucleotides match TRBD1. This TCR was sampled from a man aged 50 to 60 who received an inactivated influenza vaccine. Sequenced here: PBMCs from blood, sampled approximately 13 days after vaccination. Written as DNA, the CDR3 is TGCGCCAGCAGCTTGGGACAGGGCGGTGAGCAGTACTTC. Translation: CASSLGQGGEQYF.